The next 29 T cell receptor beta chains were all read from a single sample in a study of T cells in localized non-small cell lung cancer. Repertoires were generated with immunoSEQ multiplex PCR, while TCRdb's copy carries only in-frame clones and drops some. The sample has about 77,000 clones; 70% to 90% are singletons. This sample comprised peripheral blood, obtained before any cancer treatment. Every receptor here comes from a woman aged 40-69 years with stage I squamous cell lung carcinoma.

J is TRBJ1-5 and V is TRBV10-3; 9 bases align to TRBD1. Germline V lookup: CDR1 ENHRY, CDR2 SYGVKD. This CDR3 has 15 residues. V dropped 10 bases and J dropped 3; count of bases not matched to a gene: 10. The chain's CDR3 is CASVPGQGFNQPQHF. CDR3 DNA sequence: TGTGCCAGCGTACCGGGACAGGGTTTCAATCAGCCCCAGCATTTT.

CDR3 nucleotide sequence: TGCGCCAGCAGCGCCCGTCCGGGGGCTTTGGAAAACATTCAGTACTTC. It specifies CASSARPGALENIQYF. V gene TRBV5-1 combines with J gene TRBJ2-4, with D perhaps assigned TRBD1 or TRBD2 (6 bases each). Trimming pared 4 bases from V and 5 bases from J, leaving 19 bases between. The germline V gene encodes CDR1 SGHRS and CDR2 YFSETQ. CDR3 size: 16 residues.

The chain has TRBV6-5 and TRBJ2-2; weak D call: TRBD2 (5 bases). Germline V gives CDR1 MNHEY, CDR2 SVGAGI. The CDR3 extends over 14 amino acids. Trimming pared 6 bases from V and 1 base from J, leaving 9 bases between. The CDR3 region has the DNA TGTGCCAGCAGCCTCGCGGGGAACACCGGGGAGCTGTTTTTT. Its protein is CASSLAGNTGELFF.

The chain links TRBV27 to TRBJ1-2; D is uncertain. This CDR3 has 15 amino acids. Germline V gives CDR1 MNHEY, CDR2 SMNVEV (reference sequence). With 3 bases removed from V and 4 bases from J, the gap between germline ends came to 15 bases. CDR3 nucleotides: TGTGCCAGCAGTTTTGGGCCGAACAACCCCTATGGCTACACCTTC. This sequence encodes CASSFGPNNPYGYTF.

This clone was observed once. The J gene is TRBJ1-3, the V gene TRBV5-5; D is ambiguous. This CDR3 spans 14 amino acids. Germline V gives CDR1 SGHKS, CDR2 YYEKEE (reference sequence). V gave up 4 bases and J gave up 3 bases, with 11 bases separating them. The CDR3 coding sequence is TGTGCCAGCAGCCCCGGAGGGTATGGAAACACCATATATTTT. It encodes CASSPGGYGNTIYF.

The J gene is TRBJ2-3, the V gene TRBV29-1; either TRBD1 or TRBD2 may supply D (5 bases each). The CDR3 contains 14 residues. In germline, CDR1 is SQVTM, CDR2 ANQGSEA. Trimming left V 7 bases short and J 0 bases short, with 14 bases between. CDR3 residues: CSGSRGYSTDTQYF. The CDR3 DNA is TGCAGCGGGAGCCGGGGCTATAGCACAGATACGCAGTATTTT.

This clone was counted once. The CDR3 region is CASSRSSGGASTGELFF. CDR3 DNA sequence: TGCGCCAGCAGCCGATCGTCTGGGGGGGCATCCACCGGGGAGCTGTTTTTT. This chain links TRBV4-1 with TRBJ2-2, with a weak D call TRBD2 (7 bases). The germline V gene encodes CDR1 MGHRA and CDR2 YSYEKL. The CDR3 is 17 amino acids. V gave up 4 bases and J gave up 4 bases, with 19 bases separating them.

The chain combines TRBV5-1 with TRBJ1-1, with unresolved D. Per the germline V gene, CDR1 is SGHRS and CDR2 is YFSETQ. The CDR3 extends over 13 amino acids. V lost 2 bases and J 4 bases, leaving 9 bases between the germline ends. Written as DNA, the CDR3 is TGCGCCAGCAGCTTTGACCAGTCCACTGAAGCTTTCTTT. It codes for CASSFDQSTEAFF.

This chain uses TRBV9 with TRBJ2-1; D may correspond to TRBD1 or TRBD2 (6 bases each). CDR3 length: 15 amino acids. Per the germline V gene, CDR1 is SGDLS and CDR2 is YYNGEE. With 3 bases removed from V and 6 bases from J, the gap between germline ends came to 16 bases. CDR3 DNA sequence: TGTGCCAGCAGCGGCGACCCGGGGGCCAGCAATGAGCAGTTCTTC. Amino acids: CASSGDPGASNEQFF.

The V gene is TRBV15, the J gene TRBJ1-4, with TRBD1 matching 7 bases. CDR1 and CDR2 from the germline V gene are LNHNV and YYDKDF (reference sequence). Unmatched junction bases numbered 5, after V lost 1 base and J lost 6 bases. The CDR3 length is 15 residues. The CDR3 sequence: CATSRGTGVDEKLFF. The CDR3 nucleotides are TGTGCCACCAGCAGAGGAACAGGGGTGGATGAAAAACTGTTTTTT.

Note on this clone: Other DNA sequences of this sample code for an identical CDR3. The chain uses TRBV9 and TRBJ2-2; D gene uncertain. Deletions cut 2 bases from V and 7 bases from J, with 6 bases between. The CDR3 loop spans 12 amino acids. Per germline, CDR1 SGDLS and CDR2 YYNGEE. The CDR3 sequence is CASSVGGGELFF. As DNA, the CDR3 is TGTGCCAGCAGCGTGGGCGGCGGGGAGCTGTTTTTT. Variable domain in full (rest from reference TRBV9 and TRBJ2-2): DSGVTQTPKHLITATGQRVTLRCSPRSGDLSVYWYQQSLDQGLQFLIQYYNGEERAKGNILERFSAQQFPDLHSELNLSSLELGDSALYFCASSVGGGELFFGEGSRLTVL.

The chain is built from TRBV19 and TRBJ1-2, with TRBD1 identical over 11 bases. V lost 8 bases to trimming and J lost 5 bases; unmatched junction nucleotides: 4. Germline CDR1 reads LNHDA; CDR2 reads SQIVND (reference sequence). The CDR3 has 13 amino acids. CDR3 in DNA: TGTGCCAGTCTGGGACAGGGGGGTTATGGCTACACCTTC. Encoded protein: CASLGQGGYGYTF.

The CDR3 reads CASSQTSTSGSYNEQFF. The CDR3, as DNA: TGCGCCAGCAGCCAGACCTCGACTAGCGGGTCCTACAATGAGCAGTTCTTC. This chain connects TRBV4-1 to TRBJ2-1, with TRBD2 identical over 10 bases. The CDR3 runs to 17 residues. Germline V gives CDR1 MGHRA, CDR2 YSYEKL. With 3 bases clipped from V and 1 base from J, the junction kept 6 bases outside the gene matches.

This chain links TRBV5-6 with TRBJ1-1, with no clear D. From germline, CDR1 is SGHDT and CDR2 YYEEEE. The CDR3 is made up of 15 amino acids. V dropped 0 bases and J dropped 1 base, with 10 bases sitting between them. The CDR3 loop reads CASSLDLGQNTEAFF. The DNA for the CDR3 is TGTGCCAGCAGCTTGGATCTCGGGCAGAACACTGAAGCTTTCTTT.

This chain joins TRBV29-1 and TRBJ2-5; a possible D gene is TRBD1 (6 bases). The V end was cut by 7 bases, the J end by 4 bases, with 16 bases between. Germline CDR1 reads SQVTM; CDR2 reads ANQGSEA. The CDR3 runs to 13 residues. The CDR3 DNA sequence: TGCAGCGGACGGGACACTGGCAGAGAGACCCAGTACTTC. This sequence encodes CSGRDTGRETQYF.

The rearrangement links TRBV2 to TRBJ1-5; D call uncertain. The CDR3 has 16 amino acids. Trimming took off 3 bases at V and 2 bases at J, with 14 bases between the two ends. CDR1 SNHLY and CDR2 FYNNEI come from the germline V gene. CDR3: CASSESGSVRNQPQHF. CDR3 coding DNA: TGTGCCAGCAGTGAGTCGGGATCGGTGCGCAATCAGCCCCAGCATTTT. The whole variable domain, filled in from reference TRBV2 and TRBJ1-5, reads EPEVTQTPSHQVTQMGQEVILRCVPISNHLYFYWYRQILGQKVEFLVSFYNNEISEKSEIFDDQFSVERPDGSNFTLKIRSTKLEDSAMYFCASSESGSVRNQPQHFGDGTRLSIL.

The chain employs TRBV25-1 and TRBJ1-3; D not resolved. CDR1 and CDR2 (germline): MGHDK, SYGVNS. The V end was cut by 1 base, the J end by 2 bases, with 9 bases between. The CDR3 totals 15 residues. The CDR3 reads CASSEWGGTGNTIYF. CDR3 DNA sequence: TGTGCCAGCAGTGAATGGGGAGGGACTGGAAACACCATATATTTT.

Points on this clone: At one end the junction does not follow the germline gene, possibly because of a read error. The rearrangement uses TRBV7-7 and TRBJ2-1; 11 bases map to TRBD2. Germline V gene sequence: CDR1 SSHAT, CDR2 FNYEAQ (reference sequence). The CDR3 length is 15 residues. As DNA, the CDR3 is TGTGCTAGCAGCTTAGGACTAGCGGGCGACAATGAGCAGTTCTTC. Protein product: CASSLGLAGDNEQFF. Using reference TRBV7-7 and TRBJ2-1 for the parts outside the CDR3, the full variable domain is GAGVSQSPRYKVTKRGQDVTLRCDPISSHATLYWYQQALGQGPEFLTYFNYEAQPDKSGLPSDRFSAERPEGSISTLTIQRTEQRDSAMYRCASSLGLAGDNEQFFGPGTRLTVL.

The genes are TRBV7-2 and TRBJ2-1; 7 nucleotides line up with TRBD1. With 5 bases clipped from V and 8 bases from J, the junction kept 9 bases outside the gene matches. Looked up from germline, CDR1 is SGHTA and CDR2 is FQGNSA. CDR3 size: 14 residues. The CDR3 sequence: CASSRQGGVDEQFF. The DNA of the CDR3 is TGTGCCAGCAGCCGACAGGGTGGGGTAGATGAGCAGTTCTTC.

V and J are TRBV29-1 and TRBJ2-1; no clear D gene. V was pared by 4 bases and J by 8 bases, with 6 bases between. This CDR3 region has 10 residues. Germline-derived CDR1 and CDR2 are SQVTM and ANQGSEA. The CDR3 loop reads CSVAIYEQFF. CDR3 in DNA: TGCAGCGTTGCCATTTATGAGCAGTTCTTC.

Only a few counts were recorded for this clone. J is TRBJ2-5 and V is TRBV19, with D possibly being TRBD2 (6 bases). Germline V gene sequence: CDR1 LNHDA, CDR2 SQIVND (reference sequence). V was trimmed by 2 bases and J by 2 bases, leaving 12 bases between them. The CDR3 contains 15 residues. The CDR3 region is CASSIQGGRQETQYF. The CDR3 DNA follows: TGTGCCAGTAGTATACAGGGAGGTCGGCAAGAGACCCAGTACTTC.

V usage is TRBV4-1 and J usage is TRBJ1-1, with D possibly TRBD1 on 6 matching bases. Trimming left V 3 bases short and J 0 bases short, with 11 bases between. The CDR3 has 15 residues. Per germline, CDR1 MGHRA and CDR2 YSYEKL. The DNA of the CDR3 is TGCGCCAGCAGCCACTTAGGGACATTGAACACTGAAGCTTTCTTT. Protein sequence: CASSHLGTLNTEAFF.

This clone was detected many times. The CDR3 region is CASSLTRQGDGYTF. In DNA form, the CDR3 reads TGTGCCAGCAGCTTAACTCGACAGGGGGATGGCTACACCTTC. The J gene is TRBJ1-2, the V gene TRBV7-8, with 9 bases that match TRBD1. The CDR3 is 14 residues long. Germline CDR1 and CDR2: SGHVS and FQNEAQ. The J segment lost 6 bases and the V segment lost 2 bases, leaving 4 bases of the junction unmatched.

This chain joins TRBV5-5 and TRBJ1-6; D is uncertain. This CDR3 is 12 amino acids long. Between the trimmed V and J ends, which lost 4 bases and 2 bases, there was a span of 1 base. CDR1 and CDR2 (germline): SGHKS, YYEKEE (reference sequence). CDR3 DNA: TGTGCCAGCAGCCCCTATAATTCACCCCTCCACTTT. This gives the protein CASSPYNSPLHF.

The chain combines TRBV18 with TRBJ2-3, with 10 bases matching TRBD1. J gave up 1 base and V 3 bases, and 4 bases lay outside the gene matches. This CDR3 region has 16 residues. The germline V gene has CDR1 KGHSH and CDR2 LQKENI. The CDR3, as DNA: TGTGCCAGCTCACCTTCCGGGACAGGGGGCACAGATACGCAGTATTTT. It translates to CASSPSGTGGTDTQYF.

In its sample, this clone was seen once. The rearrangement uses TRBV15 and TRBJ1-4; D gene ambiguous. This CDR3 is 16 amino acids long. Germline V gives CDR1 LNHNV, CDR2 YYDKDF (reference sequence). V was pared by 1 base and J by 8 bases, with 17 bases between. CDR3 sequence: CATSRGWVGREEKLFF. The CDR3 DNA follows: TGTGCCACCAGCAGAGGGTGGGTGGGGAGGGAGGAAAAACTGTTTTTT.

The chain uses TRBV11-2 and TRBJ1-3, with a weak D call TRBD1 (5 bases). CDR1 is SGHAT, CDR2 FQNNGV, per germline. Trimming pared 3 bases from V and 0 bases from J, leaving 15 bases between. CDR3 length: 17 amino acids. The CDR3 reads CASSFSWDGYSGNTIYF. The CDR3 DNA follows: TGTGCCAGCAGCTTTTCTTGGGACGGCTACTCTGGAAACACCATATATTTT.

The genes are TRBV30 and TRBJ2-7, with a weak D call TRBD1 (5 bases). V was cut by 1 base and J by 7 bases, with 17 bases left in between. This CDR3 is built from 14 residues. Germline V gene data show CDR1 as GTSNPN and CDR2 as SVGIG (reference sequence). The CDR3 DNA reads as TGTGCCTGGAGTGAAAAAGGGGCTTTGAGGGAGCAGTACTTC. It codes for CAWSEKGALREQYF.

The J gene is TRBJ2-3, the V gene TRBV9; D is unresolved. V was clipped by 0 bases and J by 2 bases, with 7 bases between them. This CDR3 contains 14 residues. Germline V gene sequence: CDR1 SGDLS, CDR2 YYNGEE. The CDR3 region is CASSVVGNTDTQYF. The DNA of the CDR3 is TGTGCCAGCAGCGTAGTCGGTAACACAGATACGCAGTATTTT.